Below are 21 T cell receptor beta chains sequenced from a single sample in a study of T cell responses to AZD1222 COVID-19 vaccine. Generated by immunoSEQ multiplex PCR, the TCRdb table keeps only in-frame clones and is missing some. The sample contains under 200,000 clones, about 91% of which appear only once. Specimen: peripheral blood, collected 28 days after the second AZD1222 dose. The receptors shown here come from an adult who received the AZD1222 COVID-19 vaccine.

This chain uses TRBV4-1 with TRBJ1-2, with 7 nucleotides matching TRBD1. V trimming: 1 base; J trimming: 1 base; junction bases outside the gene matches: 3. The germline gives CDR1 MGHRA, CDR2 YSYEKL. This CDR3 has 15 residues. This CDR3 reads CASSQGTGDNYGYTF. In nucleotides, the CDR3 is TGCGCCAGCAGCCAAGGAACAGGGGATAACTATGGCTACACCTTC.

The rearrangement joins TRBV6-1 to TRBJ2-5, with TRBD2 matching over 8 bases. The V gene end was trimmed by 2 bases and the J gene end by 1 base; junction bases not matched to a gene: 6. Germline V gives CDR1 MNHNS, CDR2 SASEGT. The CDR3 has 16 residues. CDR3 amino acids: CASSEMGGGSQETQYF. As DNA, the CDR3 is TGTGCCAGCAGTGAAATGGGCGGGGGGTCCCAAGAGACCCAGTACTTC.

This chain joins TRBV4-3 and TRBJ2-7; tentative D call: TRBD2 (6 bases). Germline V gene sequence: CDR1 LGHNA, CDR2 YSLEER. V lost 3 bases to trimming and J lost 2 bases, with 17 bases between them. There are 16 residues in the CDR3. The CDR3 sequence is CASSHSGTGETYEQYF. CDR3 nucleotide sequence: TGCGCCAGCAGCCATTCTGGGACGGGGGAGACCTACGAGCAGTACTTC.

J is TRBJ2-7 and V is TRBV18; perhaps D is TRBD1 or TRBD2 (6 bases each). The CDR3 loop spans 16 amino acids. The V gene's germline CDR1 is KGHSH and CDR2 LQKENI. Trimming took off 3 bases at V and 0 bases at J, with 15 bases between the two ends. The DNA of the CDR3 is TGTGCCAGCTCACCCGGAGGGGGTACGTTCTCCTACGAGCAGTACTTC. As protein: CASSPGGGTFSYEQYF.

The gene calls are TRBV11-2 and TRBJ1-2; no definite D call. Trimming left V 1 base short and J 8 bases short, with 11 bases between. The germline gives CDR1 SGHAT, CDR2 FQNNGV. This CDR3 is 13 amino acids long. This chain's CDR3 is CASSLARAGGYTF. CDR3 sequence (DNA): TGTGCCAGCAGCTTAGCGCGCGCGGGCGGCTACACCTTC.

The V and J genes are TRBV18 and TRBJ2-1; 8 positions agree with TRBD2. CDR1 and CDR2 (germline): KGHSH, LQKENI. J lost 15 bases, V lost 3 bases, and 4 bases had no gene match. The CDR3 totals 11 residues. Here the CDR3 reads CASSPAGGLFF. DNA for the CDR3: TGTGCCAGCTCACCGGCGGGAGGCCTGTTCTTC.

This CDR3 is CASRREGLSEAFF. CDR3 in DNA: TGTGCCAGCAGACGGGAGGGACTAAGCGAAGCTTTCTTT. This rearrangement joins TRBV27 to TRBJ1-1, with D possibly matching TRBD1 (5 bases). V was trimmed by 6 bases and J by 8 bases, leaving 16 bases between them. This CDR3 is 13 amino acids long. Germline-derived CDR1 and CDR2 are MNHEY and SMNVEV (reference sequence).

DNA of the CDR3: TGTGCCAGCAGGGACAGCCGGGACAACAGCTCCTACGAGCAGTACTTC. Its protein is CASRDSRDNSSYEQYF. The J gene is TRBJ2-7, the V gene TRBV11-2; possibly TRBD1 for D (6 bases). V was cut by 6 bases and J by 0 bases, with 18 bases left in between. CDR1 and CDR2 from the germline V gene are SGHAT and FQNNGV. The CDR3 length is 16 residues.

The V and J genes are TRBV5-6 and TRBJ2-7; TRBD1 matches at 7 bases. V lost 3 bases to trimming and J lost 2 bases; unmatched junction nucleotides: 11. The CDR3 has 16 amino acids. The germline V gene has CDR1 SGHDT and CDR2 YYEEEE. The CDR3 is CASSYRQGPPPYEQYF. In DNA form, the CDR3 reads TGTGCCAGCAGCTACAGACAGGGTCCACCTCCCTACGAGCAGTACTTC.

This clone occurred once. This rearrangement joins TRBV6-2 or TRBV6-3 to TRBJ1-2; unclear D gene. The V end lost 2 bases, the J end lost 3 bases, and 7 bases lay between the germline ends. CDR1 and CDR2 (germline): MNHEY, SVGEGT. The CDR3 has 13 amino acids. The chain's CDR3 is CASSYDGHYGYTF. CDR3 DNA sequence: TGTGCCAGCAGTTACGATGGGCACTATGGCTACACCTTC.

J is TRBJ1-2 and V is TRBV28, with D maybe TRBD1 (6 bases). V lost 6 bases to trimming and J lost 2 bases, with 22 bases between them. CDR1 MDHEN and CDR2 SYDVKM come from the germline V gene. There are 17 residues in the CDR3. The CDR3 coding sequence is TGTGCCAGCAGCTCGTATCTGGAGGACAGCAAGAACTATGGCTACACCTTC. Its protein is CASSSYLEDSKNYGYTF.

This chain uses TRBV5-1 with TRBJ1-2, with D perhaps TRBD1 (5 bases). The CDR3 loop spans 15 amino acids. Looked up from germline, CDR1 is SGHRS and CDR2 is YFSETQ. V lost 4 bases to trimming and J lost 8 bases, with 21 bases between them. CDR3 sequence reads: CASSPTEGPLGGYTF. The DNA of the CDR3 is TGCGCCAGCAGCCCGACGGAGGGGCCCCTGGGAGGCTACACCTTC. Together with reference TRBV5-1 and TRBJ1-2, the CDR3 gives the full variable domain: KAGVTQTPRYLIKTRGQQVTLSCSPISGHRSVSWYQQTPGQGLQFLFEYFSETQRNKGNFPGRFSGRQFSNSRSEMNVSTLELGDSALYLCASSPTEGPLGGYTFGSGTRLTVV.

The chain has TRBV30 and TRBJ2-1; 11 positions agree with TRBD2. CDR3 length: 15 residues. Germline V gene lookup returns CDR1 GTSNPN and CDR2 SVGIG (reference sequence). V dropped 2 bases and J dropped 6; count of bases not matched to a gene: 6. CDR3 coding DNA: TGTGCCTGGAGTCTACTAGCGGGAGATCCCAATGAGCAGTTCTTC. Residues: CAWSLLAGDPNEQFF.

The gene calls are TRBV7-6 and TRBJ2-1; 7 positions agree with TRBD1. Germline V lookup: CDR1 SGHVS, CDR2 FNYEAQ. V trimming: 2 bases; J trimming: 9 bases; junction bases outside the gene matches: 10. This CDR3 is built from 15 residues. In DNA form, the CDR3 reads TGTGCCAGCAGCTTATCGAGGGGGCCCGGCACTGAGCAGTTCTTC. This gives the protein CASSLSRGPGTEQFF.

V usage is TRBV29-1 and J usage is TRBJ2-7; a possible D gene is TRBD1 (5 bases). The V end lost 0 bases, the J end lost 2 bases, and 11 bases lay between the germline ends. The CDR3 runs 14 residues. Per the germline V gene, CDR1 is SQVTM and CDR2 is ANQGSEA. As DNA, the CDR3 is TGCAGCGTTGAAGACCCCCAAGGGGCCTACGAGCAGTACTTC. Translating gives CSVEDPQGAYEQYF.

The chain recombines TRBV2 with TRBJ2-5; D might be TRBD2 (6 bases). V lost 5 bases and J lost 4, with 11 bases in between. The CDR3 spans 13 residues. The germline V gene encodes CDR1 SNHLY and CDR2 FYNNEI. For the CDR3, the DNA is TGTGCCAGCAGTTTCTCCGGGGGAGAGACCCAGTACTTC. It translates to CASSFSGGETQYF. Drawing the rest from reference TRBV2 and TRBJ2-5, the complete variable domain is EPEVTQTPSHQVTQMGQEVILRCVPISNHLYFYWYRQILGQKVEFLVSFYNNEISEKSEIFDDQFSVERPDGSNFTLKIRSTKLEDSAMYFCASSFSGGETQYFGPGTRLLVL.

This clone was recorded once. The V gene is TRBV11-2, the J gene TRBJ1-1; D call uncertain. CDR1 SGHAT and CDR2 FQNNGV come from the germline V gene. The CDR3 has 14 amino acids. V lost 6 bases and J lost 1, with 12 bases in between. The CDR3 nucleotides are TGTGCCAGCAGAGATTTGGGCTGGAACACTGAAGCTTTCTTT. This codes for CASRDLGWNTEAFF.

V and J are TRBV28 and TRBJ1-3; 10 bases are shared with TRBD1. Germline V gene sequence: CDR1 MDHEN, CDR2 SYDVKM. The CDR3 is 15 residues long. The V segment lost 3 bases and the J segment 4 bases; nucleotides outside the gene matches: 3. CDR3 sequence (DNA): TGTGCCAGCAGTTTCCGGACAGGGGGAGGAAACACCATATATTTT. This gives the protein CASSFRTGGGNTIYF.

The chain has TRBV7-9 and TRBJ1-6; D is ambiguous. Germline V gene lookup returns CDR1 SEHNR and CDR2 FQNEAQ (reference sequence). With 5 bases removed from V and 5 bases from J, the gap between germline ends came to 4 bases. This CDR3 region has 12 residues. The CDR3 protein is CASSPDNSPLHF. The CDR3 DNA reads TGTGCCAGCAGCCCTGATAATTCACCCCTCCACTTT.

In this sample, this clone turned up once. CDR3 nucleotide sequence: TGTGCCAGCAGCCCACCGGGACTAGCGGGAGGAGGGTATTTT. It specifies CASSPPGLAGGGYF. V is TRBV7-9 and J is TRBJ2-3; TRBD2 aligns across 15 bases. CDR1 is SEHNR, CDR2 FQNEAQ, per germline (reference sequence). The CDR3 length is 14 residues. V lost 5 bases, J lost 14 bases, and 8 bases stayed unmatched. Full variable domain (missing parts from reference TRBV7-9 and TRBJ2-3): DTGVSQNPRHKITKRGQNVTFRCDPISEHNRLYWYRQTLGQGPEFLTYFQNEAQLEKSRLLSDRFSAERPKGSFSTLEIQRTEQGDSAMYLCASSPPGLAGGGYFGPGTRLTVL.

This CDR3 reads CASSQDPGLGYNEQFF. The CDR3 DNA sequence: TGCGCCAGCAGCCAAGACCCGGGACTAGGTTACAATGAGCAGTTCTTC. The V call is TRBV4-1, the J call TRBJ2-1; TRBD2 matches 8 bases. Germline CDR1 reads MGHRA; CDR2 reads YSYEKL. After removal of 0 bases from V and 4 bases from J, the junction contained 5 bases not matched to a gene. The CDR3 length is 16 residues.